Below are 21 T cell receptor beta chains sequenced from a single sample in a study of shared clonotypes between healthy human individuals. The data were produced by immunoSEQ multiplex PCR, yet TCRdb's version contains in-frame clones alone and is incomplete. This sample yields 1.6 million or so clones, of which 96% are seen a single time; 1% to 1.5% belongs to the top ten. The sequencing input was naive CD4+ T cells sorted from blood. Subset specified: CD45RA+ positively selected. Source of these receptors: a man in his thirties or forties in good health.

This clone was seen just once. The chain joins TRBV27 to TRBJ2-7; TRBD2 matches at 9 bases. V shed 6 bases and J 5 bases; nucleotides not matched to a gene: 5. The germline CDR1 and CDR2 sequences are MNHEY and SMNVEV (reference sequence). There are 13 residues in the CDR3. CDR3 in amino acids: CASRPGTSHEQYF. Here the CDR3 DNA reads TGTGCCAGCAGACCCGGGACTAGCCACGAGCAGTACTTC.

The chain couples TRBV19 to TRBJ2-2; D could derive from TRBD1 or TRBD2 (7 bases each). There are 14 residues in the CDR3. Germline V CDR1 and CDR2: LNHDA, SQIVND (reference sequence). The V gene lost 7 bases and the J gene lost 4 bases, with 13 bases spanning the gap. CDR3 DNA sequence: TGTGCCAGTACGCAGGGGGGGTTCACCGGGGAGCTGTTTTTT. Translation: CASTQGGFTGELFF.

This chain joins TRBV4-1 and TRBJ1-1; TRBD1 matches 10 bases. CDR3 size: 14 residues. The trim removed 4 bases at V and 6 bases at J, leaving 5 bases unmatched. CDR1 is MGHRA and CDR2 is YSYEKL in the germline V gene. This CDR3 is CASSLGQGTSEAFF. CDR3 DNA: TGCGCCAGCAGCCTGGGACAGGGGACCTCTGAAGCTTTCTTT.

The chain employs TRBV2 and TRBJ1-5; a possible D gene is TRBD1 (6 bases). Deletions cut 7 bases from V and 0 bases from J, with 16 bases between. The CDR3 has 16 amino acids. The V gene's germline CDR1 is SNHLY and CDR2 FYNNEI. The CDR3 region is CASTFRGLNSNQPQHF. DNA for the CDR3: TGTGCCAGCACTTTCAGGGGACTAAATAGCAATCAGCCCCAGCATTTT.

This clone showed up just once. The sample contains more than one DNA sequence encoding this CDR3. This rearrangement joins TRBV28 to TRBJ2-7, with D perhaps matching TRBD1 or TRBD2 (5 bases each). Between the trimmed V and J ends, which lost 2 bases and 4 bases, there was a span of 6 bases. There are 12 residues in the CDR3. Germline CDR1 is MDHEN and CDR2 is SYDVKM. The CDR3 here is CASSLGGYEQYF. The DNA of the CDR3 is TGTGCCAGCAGTTTAGGGGGTTACGAGCAGTACTTC.

This clone was seen a handful of times. A much more abundant neighbour one base away suggests this may be a read error. This sample also contains other DNA sequences that code for the same CDR3. This chain links TRBV18 with TRBJ2-5; D remains unclear. The germline gives CDR1 KGHSH, CDR2 LQKENI. The CDR3 covers 11 residues. V was trimmed by 4 bases and J by 1 base, leaving 1 base between them. Here the CDR3 reads CASSRQETQYF. DNA of the CDR3: TGTGCCAGCTCACGCCAAGAGACCCAGTACTTC.

The CDR3 DNA sequence: TGTGCCAGCAGCTGGACTAGCGGGAGCAACAATGAGCAGTTCTTC. It codes for CASSWTSGSNNEQFF. The chain is built from TRBV7-2 and TRBJ2-1; 13 nucleotides agree with TRBD2. J lost 5 bases, V lost 4 bases, and 2 bases had no gene match. Germline V lookup: CDR1 SGHTA, CDR2 FQGNSA. CDR3 length equals 15 residues.

Turning to this clone: Other nucleotide sequences from this sample produce the same CDR3. This sequence joins TRBV18 and TRBJ2-1, with 8 positions matching TRBD2. The CDR3 totals 15 residues. CDR1 is KGHSH, CDR2 LQKENI, per germline. Germline trimming cut 6 bases from V and 1 base from J; bases unmatched to any gene: 5. CDR3 in amino acids: CASSSRGGSYNEQFF. The CDR3 region has the DNA TGTGCCAGCTCCTCCCGGGGGGGTTCCTACAATGAGCAGTTCTTC.

The CDR3 DNA is TGTGCCAGCAGCTTACCAGTCGGGGGCTACGAGCAGTACTTC. This gives the protein CASSLPVGGYEQYF. The rearrangement joins TRBV11-2 to TRBJ2-7; tentatively, D is TRBD2 (6 bases). V was pared by 2 bases and J by 3 bases, with 11 bases between. This CDR3 is built from 14 residues. Germline CDR1 and CDR2: SGHAT and FQNNGV.

This sequence joins TRBV19 and TRBJ2-1, with D possibly being TRBD2 (6 bases). This CDR3 contains 16 residues. Trimming shortened V by 0 bases and J by 4 bases, and 13 bases separated the two germline ends. Per the germline V gene, CDR1 is LNHDA and CDR2 is SQIVND (reference sequence). CDR3 nucleotides: TGTGCCAGTAGTATAGAAGCGGGTCGTACATACAATGAGCAGTTCTTC. It is translated as CASSIEAGRTYNEQFF.

CDR3 coding DNA: TGTGCCAGCAGCTTAGCCGGGACAGGGGGCCCTGGGGCCAACGTCCTGACTTTC. Translating gives CASSLAGTGGPGANVLTF. The V call is TRBV7-9, the J call TRBJ2-6; 12 bases agree with TRBD1. Germline values: CDR1 SEHNR, CDR2 FQNEAQ (reference sequence). The CDR3 length is 18 residues. The V and J ends lost 0 bases and 2 bases, in that order; junction bases with no gene match: 2.

The chain joins TRBV5-8 to TRBJ1-5; the D gene is possibly TRBD1 (6 bases). This CDR3 has 16 residues. Germline V gene lookup returns CDR1 SGHTS and CDR2 YDEGEE. With 0 bases removed from V and 0 bases from J, the gap between germline ends came to 10 bases. In DNA, the CDR3 is TGTGCCAGCAGCTTGGGTATAGGGGGTAGCAATCAGCCCCAGCATTTT. This sequence encodes CASSLGIGGSNQPQHF.

The chain recombines TRBV7-6 with TRBJ2-3; D unclear. The CDR3 has 11 amino acids. The germline V gene encodes CDR1 SGHVS and CDR2 FNYEAQ. V lost 5 bases, J lost 6 bases, and 6 bases lay in between. Written as DNA, the CDR3 is TGTGCCAGCAGCCTCCCCGATACGCAGTATTTT. Translation gives CASSLPDTQYF.

This chain connects TRBV11-2 to TRBJ2-1; 7 nucleotides line up with TRBD2. The V gene end was trimmed by 4 bases and the J gene end by 0 bases; junction bases not matched to a gene: 12. This CDR3 region has 18 residues. Germline CDR1 SGHAT, CDR2 FQNNGV. CDR3 sequence (DNA): TGTGCCAGCAGCTCCGGCGTTCTGCGGGAGCCCTCCTACAATGAGCAGTTCTTC. Amino acids: CASSSGVLREPSYNEQFF. Drawing the rest from reference TRBV11-2 and TRBJ2-1, the complete variable domain is EAGVAQSPRYKIIEKRQSVAFWCNPISGHATLYWYQQILGQGPKLLIQFQNNGVVDDSQLPKDRFSAERLKGVDSTLKIQPAKLEDSAVYLCASSSGVLREPSYNEQFFGPGTRLTVL.

The chain combines TRBV19 with TRBJ2-5; either TRBD1 or TRBD2 may fit D (6 bases each). V lost 5 bases to trimming and J lost 2 bases, with 12 bases between them. Germline CDR1 and CDR2: LNHDA and SQIVND (reference sequence). The CDR3 extends over 14 amino acids. DNA for the CDR3: TGTGCCAGTAGTTTCACAGGGACTCAAGAGACCCAGTACTTC. The encoded protein is CASSFTGTQETQYF.

To note about this clone: Other DNA sequences in this specimen translate into the identical CDR3. V gene TRBV5-1 combines with J gene TRBJ2-7; possibly TRBD1 for D (6 bases). Germline CDR1 SGHRS, CDR2 YFSETQ. The CDR3 is 14 residues long. The germline V and J ends were trimmed by 0 bases and 2 bases, with 9 bases remaining between them. In nucleotides, the CDR3 is TGCGCCAGCAGCTTGGGTCAGGGGCCCTACGAGCAGTACTTC. This codes for CASSLGQGPYEQYF.

This rearrangement joins TRBV7-9 to TRBJ2-7; D is ambiguous. The V end was cut by 5 bases, the J end by 1 base, with 6 bases between. The CDR3 runs 12 residues. CDR1 and CDR2 from the germline V gene are SEHNR and FQNEAQ (reference sequence). The CDR3 DNA sequence: TGTGCCAGCAGCGCCTTATCCTACGAGCAGTACTTC. Protein sequence: CASSALSYEQYF.

V gene TRBV18 combines with J gene TRBJ2-1; TRBD1 matches 9 bases. Germline-derived CDR1 and CDR2 are KGHSH and LQKENI. This CDR3 contains 15 residues. J lost 8 bases, V lost 8 bases, and 13 bases had no gene match. The CDR3 reads CASPPRTGATDEQFF. The DNA for the CDR3 is TGTGCCAGCCCCCCCCGGACAGGGGCCACGGATGAGCAGTTCTTC. The variable domain in full, completed from reference TRBV18 and TRBJ2-1, reads NAGVMQNPRHLVRRRGQEARLRCSPMKGHSHVYWYRQLPEEGLKFMVYLQKENIIDESGMPKERFSAEFPKEGPSILRIQQVVRGDSAAYFCASPPRTGATDEQFFGPGTRLTVL.

This chain links TRBV27 with TRBJ2-1; TRBD2 aligns across 12 bases. This CDR3 is built from 19 residues. The germline V gene has CDR1 MNHEY and CDR2 SMNVEV (reference sequence). The V segment lost 3 bases and the J segment 4 bases; nucleotides outside the gene matches: 13. The CDR3 DNA is TGTGCCAGCAGTTTTCGCCCCCTGACTAGCGGGAGTTCTTACAATGAGCAGTTCTTC. It codes for CASSFRPLTSGSSYNEQFF.

The rearrangement links TRBV5-6 to TRBJ2-1; weak D call: TRBD2 (5 bases). Germline V gene lookup returns CDR1 SGHDT and CDR2 YYEEEE. Trimming took off 1 base at V and 3 bases at J, with 14 bases between the two ends. The CDR3 sequence is 16 residues long. The CDR3 here is CASSLWGAGRYNEQFF. In DNA form, the CDR3 reads TGTGCCAGCAGCTTGTGGGGAGCTGGCCGCTACAATGAGCAGTTCTTC. Variable domain in full (rest from reference TRBV5-6 and TRBJ2-1): DAGVTQSPTHLIKTRGQQVTLRCSPKSGHDTVSWYQQALGQGPQFIFQYYEEEERQRGNFPDRFSGHQFPNYSSELNVNALLLGDSALYLCASSLWGAGRYNEQFFGPGTRLTVL.

This CDR3 reads CASSFLASGSTDTQYF. The CDR3, as DNA: TGTGCCAGCAGTTTCCTAGCTAGCGGGAGTACAGATACGCAGTATTTT. The chain combines TRBV27 with TRBJ2-3; 10 bases are a match to TRBD2. Germline V CDR1 and CDR2: MNHEY, SMNVEV (reference sequence). The CDR3 length is 16 residues. Trimming at V came to 3 bases and at J to 3 bases, leaving 6 bases not matched to a gene.